This passage covers 16 T cell receptor beta chains from one sample sequenced in a study of tumor and adjacent non-tumor tissue in lung cancer. The library came from three nested PCR rounds adapted from ARM-PCR protocols. MiXCR, run by TCRdb on the multiplex PCR reads, gives a single entry per CDR3 protein. The sample lists about 93,000 distinct CDR3 sequences, approximately 65% occurring once. This sample's RNA came from whole unsorted tissue. The specimen was lung tumor tissue. These receptors were obtained from a man between 60 and 70 years old with non-small cell lung cancer.

Turning to this clonotype: One end of the junction fails to match germline, which may point to a read error. The chain recombines TRBV4-2 with TRBJ2-5; D is ambiguous. Germline V gives CDR1 LGHNA, CDR2 YNFKEQ. CDR3 length: 15 amino acids. CDR3 in amino acids: CAISQAAGLGETQYF. The CDR3 DNA follows: TGTGCCATCAGCCAAGCCGCAGGTTTGGGGGAGACCCAGTACTTC.

In the case of this clonotype: Just one base apart from a much larger clone, this may be a read error. This sequence joins TRBV20-1 and TRBJ2-5; D ambiguous. The CDR3 has 13 residues. The germline V gene has CDR1 DFQATT and CDR2 SNEGSKA (reference sequence). CDR3 bases: TGCAGGGCTAGATATTGGGGAACGGAGACCCAGTACTTC. Its protein is CRARYWGTETQYF.

In the case of this clonotype: The junction departs from germline at one end; a sequencing error may be responsible. The chain employs TRBV6-5 and TRBJ2-1; D may be TRBD1 (6 bases). The CDR3 runs 15 residues. Germline V gene data show CDR1 as MNHEY and CDR2 as SVGAGI. This CDR3 is CAGSRDTSSYNEQSF. The DNA of the CDR3 is TGTGCCGGCAGTCGGGACACAAGCTCCTACAATGAGCAGTCCTTC.

This clonotype was counted a few times. One end of the junction fails to match germline, which may point to a read error. The chain uses TRBV29-1 and TRBJ2-1, with a possible D match to TRBD2 (5 bases). Germline V gene lookup returns CDR1 SQVTM and CDR2 ANQGSEA. The CDR3 consists of 13 residues. The CDR3 is CSVHGRMHSEQFF. The DNA of the CDR3 is TGTAGCGTCCACGGACGGATGCACAGTGAGCAGTTCTTC.

About this clonotype itself: Possible read error: a much larger clone is one base away. The chain joins TRBV2 to TRBJ2-5; maybe TRBD2 (6 bases). The CDR3 length is 15 residues. The V gene's germline CDR1 is SNHLY and CDR2 FYNNEI. V lost 5 bases and J 4 bases, leaving 17 bases between the germline ends. CDR3 nucleotide sequence: TGTGCCAGCAGTCCTCTAGCGCGAGGAGGAGAGACCCAGTACTTC. This translates into CASSPLARGGETQYF.

As regards this clonotype: Possible read error: a much larger clone is one base away. The CDR3 reads CAISESAGGITYTQYF. Written as DNA, the CDR3 is TGTGCCATCAGTGAGTCGGCGGGGGGAATCACATATACGCAGTATTTT. The chain couples TRBV10-3 to TRBJ2-3; 8 positions match TRBD2. The V gene's germline CDR1 is ENHRY and CDR2 SYGVKD. This CDR3 comprises 16 residues.

Comments on this clonotype: One end of the junction is discordant with germline, which a read error may explain. The rearrangement links TRBV4-1 to TRBJ1-4, with D possibly being TRBD1 (5 bases). CDR1 is MGHRA, CDR2 YSYEKL, per germline. The CDR3 has 17 amino acids. The CDR3 protein is CACSQDSSGGANEKLFF. CDR3 nucleotide sequence: TGCGCCTGCAGCCAAGACTCCTCCGGGGGGGCTAATGAAAAACTGTTTTTT.

This clonotype appeared a single time. In this CDR3 the conserved last residue, phenylalanine or tryptophan, is missing, so a read error is likely. This chain uses TRBV4-3 with TRBJ1-5; D is possibly TRBD1 (6 bases). Germline V CDR1 and CDR2: LGHNA, YSLEER. CDR3 length: 16 residues. With 0 bases removed from V and 11 bases from J, the gap between germline ends came to 20 bases. This CDR3 reads CASSQDWGGRVKSQHS. Written as DNA, the CDR3 is TGCGCCAGCAGCCAAGATTGGGGGGGGCGGGTGAAGTCCCAGCATTCT.

This clonotype was observed many times. The V and J genes are TRBV6-7 and TRBJ2-2; D perhaps matches TRBD2 (5 bases). TRBV6-7 is an ORF for which the function is uncertain. The V and J ends lost 7 bases and 0 bases respectively, with 6 bases between them. This CDR3 comprises 13 residues. This chain's CDR3 is CASIGANTGELFF. The CDR3 region has the DNA TGTGCCAGCATCGGGGCGAACACCGGGGAGCTGTTTTTT.

This clonotype was seen a handful of times. A read error may be the cause here, since a much bigger clone is one base away. This sequence joins TRBV12-3 or TRBV12-4 and TRBJ1-5, with a tentative D call TRBD1 (6 bases). The CDR3 covers 11 residues. The CDR3 DNA is TGTGTCAGCAGTTTTCAAGGGGGCCAGCATTTT. Translation gives CVSSFQGGQHF.

Concerning this clonotype: Because the CDR3 is missing its conserved closing phenylalanine or tryptophan, this is likely a read error. V is TRBV12-3 or TRBV12-4 and J is TRBJ2-1; D perhaps matches TRBD2 (7 bases). Trimming took 3 bases from V and 6 from J, leaving 15 bases between them. This CDR3 spans 15 amino acids. The CDR3 region has the DNA TGTGCCAGCAGTTTTTTGGAGGGAGGGGGCAATGAGCAGTTCTCC. Translation: CASSFLEGGGNEQFS.

In this sample, this clonotype turned up many times. CDR3 protein: CSAREAGMSSYNEQFF. The CDR3 DNA follows: TGCAGTGCTAGAGAAGCGGGAATGAGCTCCTACAATGAGCAGTTCTTC. V is TRBV20-1 and J is TRBJ2-1, with 7 bases matching TRBD2. V gave up 0 bases and J gave up 0 bases; unmatched junction bases: 5. The length of the CDR3 is 16 residues. Germline lookup yields CDR1 DFQATT and CDR2 SNEGSKA (reference sequence).

About this clonotype: One end of the junction varies from germline; a read error may be responsible. The rearrangement links TRBV4-3 to TRBJ2-3; D possibly corresponds to TRBD2 (5 bases). The CDR3 is 16 amino acids. Germline CDR1 reads LGHNA; CDR2 reads YSLEER. As DNA, the CDR3 is TGCGCCAGCAGCCAAGAAGAGCGGAGTAGCATAGATACGCAGTATTTT. Encoded protein: CASSQEERSSIDTQYF.

Concerning this clonotype: Germline and junction disagree at one end, which may indicate a read error. The chain carries TRBV29-1 and TRBJ2-1; no firm D call. This CDR3 is built from 14 residues. Germline V gives CDR1 SQVTM, CDR2 ANQGSEA. In DNA, the CDR3 is TGCGGCGTTGACCCCCGGGTGAAATACAATGAGCAGTTCTTC. Encoded protein: CGVDPRVKYNEQFF.

Comment on this clonotype: The junction shows a germline mismatch at one end, possibly a read error. This chain joins TRBV11-3 and TRBJ2-1; TRBD2 might be the D (6 bases). CDR3 length equals 16 residues. Germline V gives CDR1 SGHNT, CDR2 YENEEA. The CDR3 spells CTSNPGLLSSYNEQLF. In DNA, the CDR3 is TGTACCAGCAACCCGGGACTCCTGAGCTCCTACAATGAGCAGCTCTTC.

This chain links TRBV12-3 or TRBV12-4 with TRBJ2-1; D gene unclear. The length of the CDR3 is 12 residues. V dropped 7 bases and J dropped 9 bases, with 13 bases sitting between them. The DNA for the CDR3 is TGTGCCAGCACGAGAGGTGAGGCTGAGCAGTTCTTC. Protein: CASTRGEAEQFF.